The 9 T cell receptor beta chains below come from one sample, sequenced in a study of cytomegalovirus exposure and HLA in healthy donors. PCR was performed using 60 Vbeta and 13 Jbeta primers. TCRdb keeps only in-frame clones here, not all; method: immunoSEQ multiplex PCR. This repertoire shows approximately 180,000 clones, almost 85% found once; its top ten account for 4.8%. The sample comprised PBMCs. These receptors came from a girl between 5 and 17 years old in good health and CMV-seropositive.

The rearrangement links TRBV16 to TRBJ1-1; 8 nucleotides line up with TRBD1. CDR3 length: 15 amino acids. Germline lookup yields CDR1 KGHSY and CDR2 FQNENV. V lost 3 bases and J lost 3; bases outside the gene matches: 6. The CDR3 here is CASSQTGAGHTEAFF. Written as DNA, the CDR3 is TGTGCCAGCAGCCAGACAGGGGCTGGGCACACTGAAGCTTTCTTT.

The genes are TRBV28 and TRBJ2-1; 10 nucleotides align to TRBD2. The CDR3 extends over 16 amino acids. CDR1 and CDR2 from the germline V gene are MDHEN and SYDVKM. V lost 7 bases and J lost 0; bases outside the gene matches: 6. The CDR3 DNA reads as TGTGCCAGCATACGTAGCGGGGGGTTCTCCTACAATGAGCAGTTCTTC. Protein sequence: CASIRSGGFSYNEQFF.

The chain has TRBV9 and TRBJ2-7, with TRBD1 identical over 8 bases. From germline, CDR1 is SGDLS and CDR2 YYNGEE. The CDR3 consists of 13 residues. After removal of 2 bases from V and 9 bases from J, the junction contained 7 bases not matched to a gene. The CDR3 loop is CASSVRTGNVQYF. In DNA, the CDR3 is TGTGCCAGCAGCGTTCGGACAGGGAATGTGCAGTACTTC.

V is TRBV7-2 and J is TRBJ1-2, with TRBD1 matching 8 bases. CDR1 is SGHTA, CDR2 FQGNSA, per germline. This CDR3 contains 17 residues. V lost 5 bases and J lost 2; bases outside the gene matches: 13. CDR3 region: CASSPNPGTGLNYGYTF. The CDR3, as DNA: TGTGCCAGCAGCCCCAACCCCGGGACAGGCTTGAACTATGGCTACACCTTC.

This chain connects TRBV19 to TRBJ1-2; 8 nucleotides match TRBD1. CDR3 length: 17 amino acids. Germline CDR1 is LNHDA and CDR2 is SQIVND (reference sequence). After removal of 4 bases from V and 2 bases from J, the junction contained 12 bases not matched to a gene. The DNA of the CDR3 is TGTGCCAGTAGTACTAGATCCCGACAGGGGAAGAACTATGGCTACACCTTC. Its protein is CASSTRSRQGKNYGYTF. The variable domain in full, with the rest retrieved from reference TRBV19 and TRBJ1-2, is DGGITQSPKYLFRKEGQNVTLSCEQNLNHDAMYWYRQDPGQGLRLIYYSQIVNDFQKGDIAEGYSVSREKKESFPLTVTSAQKNPTAFYLCASSTRSRQGKNYGYTFGSGTRLTVV.

The chain recombines TRBV10-3 with TRBJ1-1; D ambiguous. The CDR3 loop spans 16 amino acids. The V end was cut by 7 bases, the J end by 1 base, with 19 bases between. Germline-derived CDR1 and CDR2 are ENHRY and SYGVKD. CDR3 nucleotide sequence: TGTGCCATCACGAGAGGTCCAGCGGACGCGAACACTGAAGCTTTCTTT. This encodes CAITRGPADANTEAFF.

The J gene is TRBJ2-7, the V gene TRBV6-1; no definite D call. This CDR3 is built from 11 residues. Trimming left V 4 bases short and J 2 bases short, with 3 bases between. From germline, CDR1 is MNHNS and CDR2 SASEGT. The CDR3 DNA is TGTGCCAGCAGTGCTGCCTACGAGCAGTACTTC. It codes for CASSAAYEQYF.

V usage is TRBV1 and J usage is TRBJ2-5; TRBD2, the table's D call, lacks a check against the DNA. TRBV1 constitutes a pseudogene. The CDR3 runs to 19 residues. Here the CDR3 DNA reads TGCACCAGCAGCCAAGACGAAAACCTTCCGGGACTTCCACAAGAGACCCAGTACTTC. Translation gives CTSSQDENLPGLPQETQYF.

CDR3 protein: CSSGQGGNYGYTF. CDR3 sequence (DNA): TGCAGCTCCGGACAGGGAGGGAACTATGGCTACACCTTC. This sequence joins TRBV29-1 and TRBJ1-2, with 8 positions matching TRBD1. J gave up 2 bases and V 8 bases, and 7 bases lay outside the gene matches. Germline V CDR1 and CDR2: SQVTM, ANQGSEA. The CDR3 is made up of 13 amino acids.